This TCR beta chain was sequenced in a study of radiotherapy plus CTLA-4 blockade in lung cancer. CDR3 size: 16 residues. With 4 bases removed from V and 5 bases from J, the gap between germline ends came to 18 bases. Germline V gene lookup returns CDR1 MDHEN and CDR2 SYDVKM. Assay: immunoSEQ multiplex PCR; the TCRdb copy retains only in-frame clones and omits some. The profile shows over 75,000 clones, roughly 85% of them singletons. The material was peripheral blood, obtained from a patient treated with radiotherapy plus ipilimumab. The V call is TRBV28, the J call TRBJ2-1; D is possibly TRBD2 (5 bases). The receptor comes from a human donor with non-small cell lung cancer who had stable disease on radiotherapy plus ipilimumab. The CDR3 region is CASSSNILALNNEQFF. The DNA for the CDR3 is TGTGCCAGCAGTTCAAACATCCTAGCATTGAACAATGAGCAGTTCTTC.